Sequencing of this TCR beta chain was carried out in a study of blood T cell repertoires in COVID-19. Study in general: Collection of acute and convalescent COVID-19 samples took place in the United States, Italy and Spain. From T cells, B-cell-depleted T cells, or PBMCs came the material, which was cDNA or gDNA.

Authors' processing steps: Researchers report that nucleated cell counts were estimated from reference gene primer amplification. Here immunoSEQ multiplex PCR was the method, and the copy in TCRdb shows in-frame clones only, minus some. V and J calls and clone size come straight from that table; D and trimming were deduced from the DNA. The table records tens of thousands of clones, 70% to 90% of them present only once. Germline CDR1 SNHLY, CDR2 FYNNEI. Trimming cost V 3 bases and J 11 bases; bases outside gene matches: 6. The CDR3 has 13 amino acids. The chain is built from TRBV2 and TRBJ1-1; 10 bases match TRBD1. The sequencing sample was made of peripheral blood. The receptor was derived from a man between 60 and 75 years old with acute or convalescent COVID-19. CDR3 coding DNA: TGTGCCAGCAGTGATGGGACAGGGGTCGAGGCTTTCTTT. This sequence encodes CASSDGTGVEAFF.